This TCR beta chain originates from a study of control samples from healthy donors and cancer patients. Some clones are missing from TCRdb's copy, which holds only in-frame ones; the method was immunoSEQ multiplex PCR. The table lists 100,000 to 150,000 clones, roughly 90% of them singletons. J was trimmed by 5 bases and V by 9 bases; bases with no gene match: 2. Germline V gene sequence: CDR1 LNHDA, CDR2 SQIVND (reference sequence). The CDR3 runs to 13 residues. This rearrangement joins TRBV19 to TRBJ2-1; the match to TRBD2 covers 12 bases. This TCR was recovered from a man aged 18 to 29 in good health. The sample consisted of blood. The CDR3 spells CARRLAGDNEQFF. CDR3 nucleotide sequence: TGTGCCAGAAGACTAGCGGGGGACAATGAGCAGTTCTTC.